The next 17 T cell receptor beta chains were all read from a single sample in a study of blood T cell repertoires in COVID-19. Using immunoSEQ multiplex PCR, the repertoire was profiled, and TCRdb retains in-frame clones only, with some absent. This sample has hundreds of thousands of clones; 65% to 85% occur once, and the top ten carry about 7%. Sample: PBMCs or T cells enriched from blood (not recorded which). These receptors were taken from a woman between 35 and 50 years old with acute COVID-19.

Only one count was recorded for this clone. The chain uses TRBV5-6 and TRBJ1-6; D may be TRBD1 (6 bases). Germline V CDR1 and CDR2: SGHDT, YYEEEE. The CDR3 spans 15 residues. V lost 4 bases, J lost 0 bases, and 8 bases lay in between. The CDR3 reads CASSTGNSYNSPLHF. The CDR3 DNA sequence: TGTGCCAGCAGCACAGGGAACTCCTATAATTCACCCCTCCACTTT.

This clone was seen only once. J is TRBJ2-1 and V is TRBV25-1; TRBD2 aligns across 9 bases. The CDR3 sequence is 14 residues long. Germline CDR1 is MGHDK and CDR2 is SYGVNS. The V segment lost 6 bases and the J segment 6 bases; nucleotides outside the gene matches: 6. The CDR3 reads CASRRREGLNEQFF. The CDR3 nucleotides read TGTGCCAGCAGGAGGCGGGAGGGCCTCAATGAGCAGTTCTTC.

The chain employs TRBV2 and TRBJ1-2, with 9 bases aligning to TRBD1. The V segment lost 0 bases and the J segment 10 bases; nucleotides outside the gene matches: 12. Germline CDR1 is SNHLY and CDR2 is FYNNEI. The CDR3 loop spans 16 amino acids. The CDR3 DNA reads as TGTGCCAGCAGTGAAGCGGGGACAGGGAGACGGGGCTCCTACACCTTC. This sequence encodes CASSEAGTGRRGSYTF.

This chain joins TRBV19 and TRBJ1-5, with D possibly matching TRBD1 (6 bases). The germline V gene has CDR1 LNHDA and CDR2 SQIVND (reference sequence). This CDR3 spans 15 amino acids. V dropped 7 bases and J dropped 1 base, with 14 bases sitting between them. Here the CDR3 reads CASTGEGGSNQPQHF. CDR3 sequence (DNA): TGTGCCAGTACCGGGGAGGGGGGGAGCAATCAGCCCCAGCATTTT.

The rearrangement links TRBV7-9 to TRBJ2-1, with TRBD2 matching 14 bases. Losses at the gene ends were 5 bases for V and 8 bases for J; bases not matched to a gene: 11. From germline, CDR1 is SEHNR and CDR2 FQNEAQ (reference sequence). The CDR3 has 17 amino acids. Written as DNA, the CDR3 is TGTGCCAGCAGCCCATGGACTAGCGGGGGGAAGTCCCATGAGCAGTTCTTC. It specifies CASSPWTSGGKSHEQFF.

The V gene is TRBV2, the J gene TRBJ1-5; the D is unclear. The CDR3 runs 13 residues. Trimming pared 7 bases from V and 5 bases from J, leaving 12 bases between. CDR1 and CDR2 from the germline V gene are SNHLY and FYNNEI. For the CDR3, the DNA is TGTGCCAGCACTTTCAGTGTGGATCAGCCCCAGCATTTT. It is translated as CASTFSVDQPQHF.

The chain is built from TRBV14 and TRBJ1-6; D might be TRBD1 (5 bases). This CDR3 comprises 14 residues. V was cut by 3 bases and J by 5 bases, with 8 bases left in between. CDR1 is SGHDN, CDR2 FVKESK, per germline. CDR3 in amino acids: CASSQTVNNSPLHF. The CDR3 DNA is TGTGCCAGCAGCCAGACAGTCAATAATTCACCCCTCCACTTT.

This clone was seen only once. This rearrangement joins TRBV29-1 to TRBJ1-1; maybe TRBD1 (6 bases). Trimming shortened V by 7 bases and J by 8 bases, and 17 bases separated the two germline ends. Germline V gene lookup returns CDR1 SQVTM and CDR2 ANQGSEA. CDR3 length equals 12 residues. The CDR3 here is CSARGLDREAFF. The CDR3 DNA reads TGCAGCGCCCGTGGCCTTGACAGGGAAGCTTTCTTT.

This clone is a singleton in its sample. The chain couples TRBV27 to TRBJ1-6; 9 bases match TRBD1. Germline-derived CDR1 and CDR2 are MNHEY and SMNVEV (reference sequence). V gave up 5 bases and J gave up 3 bases; unmatched junction bases: 5. This CDR3 is 16 amino acids long. The CDR3: CASSPGDRDYNSPLHF. The CDR3 DNA follows: TGTGCCAGCAGTCCAGGGGACAGGGACTATAATTCACCCCTCCACTTT.

This clone showed up just once. V usage is TRBV6-1 and J usage is TRBJ1-2, with 7 bases that match TRBD1. Losses at the gene ends were 1 base for V and 7 bases for J; bases not matched to a gene: 3. This CDR3 has 13 residues. CDR1 is MNHNS, CDR2 SASEGT, per germline. CDR3 coding DNA: TGTGCCAGCAGTGAAGGAAACAGGGGTGGCTACACCTTC. This codes for CASSEGNRGGYTF.

This rearrangement joins TRBV4-1 to TRBJ2-5; 8 nucleotides match TRBD1. Germline V gene lookup returns CDR1 MGHRA and CDR2 YSYEKL. The V and J ends lost 4 bases and 2 bases, in that order; junction bases with no gene match: 3. The CDR3 contains 14 residues. The CDR3: CASSPGQVQETQYF. The CDR3 DNA sequence: TGCGCCAGCAGCCCGGGACAGGTACAAGAGACCCAGTACTTC.

V usage is TRBV5-4 and J usage is TRBJ1-1; 7 bases align to TRBD1. The CDR3 totals 14 residues. The J segment lost 1 base and the V segment lost 3 bases, leaving 3 bases of the junction unmatched. Per germline, CDR1 SGHNT and CDR2 YYREEE (reference sequence). The CDR3 region is CASSSPGGNTEAFF. CDR3 coding DNA: TGTGCCAGCAGCTCCCCAGGGGGGAACACTGAAGCTTTCTTT.

V is TRBV28 and J is TRBJ2-7, with 7 bases identical to TRBD1. Germline V gene sequence: CDR1 MDHEN, CDR2 SYDVKM. The CDR3 totals 14 residues. Trimming took 8 bases from V and 4 from J; bases not matched to a gene: 11. CDR3 loop: CASEGTGTVYEQYF. In nucleotides, the CDR3 is TGTGCCAGCGAGGGAACTGGGACAGTGTACGAGCAGTACTTC.

This clone was detected once. The chain recombines TRBV5-5 with TRBJ2-2; 8 positions match TRBD2. The CDR3 has 14 residues. The trim removed 4 bases at V and 7 bases at J, leaving 6 bases unmatched. Germline CDR1 reads SGHKS; CDR2 reads YYEKEE (reference sequence). CDR3 residues: CASSHLSGNGELFF. The CDR3 coding sequence is TGTGCCAGCAGCCACCTTAGCGGGAACGGGGAGCTGTTTTTT.

V and J are TRBV24-1 and TRBJ2-3; tentative D call: TRBD1 (6 bases). Trimming cost V 3 bases and J 5 bases, with 23 bases left between them. Germline V gene lookup returns CDR1 KGHDR and CDR2 SFDVKD. The CDR3 spans 18 residues. CDR3 sequence reads: CATSDPGPTGGGIDTQYF. The CDR3 region has the DNA TGTGCCACCAGTGATCCCGGGCCGACAGGCGGTGGAATAGATACGCAGTATTTT.

The chain is built from TRBV6-1 and TRBJ1-1, with D perhaps TRBD1 (5 bases). Germline lookup yields CDR1 MNHNS and CDR2 SASEGT. The CDR3 sequence is 13 residues long. Trimming pared 1 base from V and 11 bases from J, leaving 14 bases between. In DNA form, the CDR3 reads TGTGCCAGCAGTGAAGTTGGGGAGGGGAGGGCTTTCTTT. Translated: CASSEVGEGRAFF.

The chain joins TRBV28 to TRBJ1-5; D gene uncertain. Germline CDR1 reads MDHEN; CDR2 reads SYDVKM. The CDR3 runs 15 residues. Trimming shortened V by 3 bases and J by 2 bases, and 11 bases separated the two germline ends. CDR3 residues: CASSLSASGNQPQHF. The DNA for the CDR3 is TGTGCCAGCAGTTTGTCTGCCTCAGGCAATCAGCCCCAGCATTTT.